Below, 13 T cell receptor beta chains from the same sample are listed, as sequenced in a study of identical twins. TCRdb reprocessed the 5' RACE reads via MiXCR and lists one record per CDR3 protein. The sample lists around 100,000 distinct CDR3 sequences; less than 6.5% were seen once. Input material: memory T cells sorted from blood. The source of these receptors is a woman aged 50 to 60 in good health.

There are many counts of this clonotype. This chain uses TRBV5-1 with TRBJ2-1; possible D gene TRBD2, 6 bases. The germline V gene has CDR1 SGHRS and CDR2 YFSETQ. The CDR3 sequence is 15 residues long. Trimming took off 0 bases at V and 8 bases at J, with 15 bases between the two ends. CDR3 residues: CASSLGGDPTHEQFF. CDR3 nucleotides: TGCGCCAGCAGCTTGGGGGGGGATCCGACCCATGAGCAGTTCTTC.

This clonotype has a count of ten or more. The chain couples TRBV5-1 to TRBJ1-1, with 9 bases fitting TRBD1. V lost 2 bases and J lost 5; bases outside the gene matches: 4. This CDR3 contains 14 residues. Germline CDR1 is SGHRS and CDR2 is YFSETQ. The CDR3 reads CASSLDRGITEAFF. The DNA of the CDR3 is TGCGCCAGCAGCTTAGACAGGGGGATAACTGAAGCTTTCTTT.

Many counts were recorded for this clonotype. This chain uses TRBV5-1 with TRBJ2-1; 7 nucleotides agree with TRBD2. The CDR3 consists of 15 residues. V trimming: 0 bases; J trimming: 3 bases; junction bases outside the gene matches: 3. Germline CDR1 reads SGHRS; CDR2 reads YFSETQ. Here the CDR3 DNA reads TGCGCCAGCAGCTTGGATCCTAGCGGCTACAATGAGCAGTTCTTC. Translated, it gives CASSLDPSGYNEQFF.

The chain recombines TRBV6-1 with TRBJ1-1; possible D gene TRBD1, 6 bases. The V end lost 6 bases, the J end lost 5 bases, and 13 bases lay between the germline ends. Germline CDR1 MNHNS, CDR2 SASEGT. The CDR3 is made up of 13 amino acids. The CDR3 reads CASRGHLSTEAFF. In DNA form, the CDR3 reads TGTGCCAGCAGGGGACACCTGTCAACTGAAGCTTTCTTT.

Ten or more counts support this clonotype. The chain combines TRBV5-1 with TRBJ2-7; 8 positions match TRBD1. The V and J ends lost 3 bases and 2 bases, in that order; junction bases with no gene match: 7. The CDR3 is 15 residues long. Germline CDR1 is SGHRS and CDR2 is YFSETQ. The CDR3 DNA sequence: TGCGCCAGCAGCTGGGCAGGGGGCCTCGCCTACGAGCAGTACTTC. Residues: CASSWAGGLAYEQYF.

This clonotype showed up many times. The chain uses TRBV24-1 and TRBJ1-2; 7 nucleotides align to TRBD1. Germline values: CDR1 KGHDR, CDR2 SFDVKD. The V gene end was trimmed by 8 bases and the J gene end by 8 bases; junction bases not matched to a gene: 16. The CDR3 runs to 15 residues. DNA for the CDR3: TGTGCCACCAATGCCGGGACAGACTTCCGCGGAGGCTACACCTTC. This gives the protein CATNAGTDFRGGYTF.

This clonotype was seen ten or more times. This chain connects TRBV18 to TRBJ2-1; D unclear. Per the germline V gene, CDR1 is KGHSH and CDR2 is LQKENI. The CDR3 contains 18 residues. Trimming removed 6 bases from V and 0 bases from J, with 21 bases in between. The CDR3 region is CASSQVNWAGSSYNEQFF. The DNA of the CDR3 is TGTGCCAGCTCCCAAGTCAATTGGGCAGGTAGCTCCTACAATGAGCAGTTCTTC.

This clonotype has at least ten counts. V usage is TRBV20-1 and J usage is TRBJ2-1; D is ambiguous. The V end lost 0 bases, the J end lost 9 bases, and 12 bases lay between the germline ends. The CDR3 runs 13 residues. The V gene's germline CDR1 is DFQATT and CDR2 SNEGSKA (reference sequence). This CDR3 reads CSARDQRESEQFF. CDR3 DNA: TGCAGTGCTAGAGATCAAAGGGAAAGTGAGCAGTTCTTC.

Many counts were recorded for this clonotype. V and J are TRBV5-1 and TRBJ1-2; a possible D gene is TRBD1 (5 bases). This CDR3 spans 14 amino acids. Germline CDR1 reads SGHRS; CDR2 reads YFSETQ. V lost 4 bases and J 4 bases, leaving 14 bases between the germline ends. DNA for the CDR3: TGCGCCAGCAGCGCCGTGGGGCTCGGCTATGGCTACACCTTC. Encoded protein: CASSAVGLGYGYTF. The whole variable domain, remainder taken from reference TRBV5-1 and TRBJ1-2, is KAGVTQTPRYLIKTRGQQVTLSCSPISGHRSVSWYQQTPGQGLQFLFEYFSETQRNKGNFPGRFSGRQFSNSRSEMNVSTLELGDSALYLCASSAVGLGYGYTFGSGTRLTVV.

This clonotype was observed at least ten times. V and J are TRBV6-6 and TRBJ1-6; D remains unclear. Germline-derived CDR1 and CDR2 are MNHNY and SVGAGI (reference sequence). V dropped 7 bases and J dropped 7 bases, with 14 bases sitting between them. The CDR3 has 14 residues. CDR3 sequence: CASTYKGKNSPLHF. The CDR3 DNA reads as TGTGCCAGCACCTACAAAGGGAAGAATTCACCCCTCCACTTT.

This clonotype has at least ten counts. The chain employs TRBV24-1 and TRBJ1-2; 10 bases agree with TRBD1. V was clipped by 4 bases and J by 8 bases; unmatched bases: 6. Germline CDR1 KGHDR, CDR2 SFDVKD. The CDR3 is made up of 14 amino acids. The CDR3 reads CATSEEGQGRGYTF. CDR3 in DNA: TGTGCCACCAGTGAAGAGGGACAGGGGAGAGGCTACACCTTC.

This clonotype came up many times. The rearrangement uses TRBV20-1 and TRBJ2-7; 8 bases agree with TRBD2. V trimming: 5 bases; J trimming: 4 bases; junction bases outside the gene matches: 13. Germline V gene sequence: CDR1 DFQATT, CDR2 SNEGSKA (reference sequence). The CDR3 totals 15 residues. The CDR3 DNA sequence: TGCAGTGCTTCACTAGCGGAGAAGGGAACGTACGAGCAGTACTTC. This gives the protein CSASLAEKGTYEQYF.

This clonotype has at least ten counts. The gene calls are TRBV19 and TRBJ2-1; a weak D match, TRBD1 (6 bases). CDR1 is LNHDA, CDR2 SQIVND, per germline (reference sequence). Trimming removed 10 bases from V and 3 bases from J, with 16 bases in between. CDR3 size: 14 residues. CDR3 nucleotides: TGTGCCACCCGTGTGGGGGCTTTCTACAATGAGCAGTTCTTC. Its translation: CATRVGAFYNEQFF. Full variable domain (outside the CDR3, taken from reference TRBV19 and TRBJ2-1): DGGITQSPKYLFRKEGQNVTLSCEQNLNHDAMYWYRQDPGQGLRLIYYSQIVNDFQKGDIAEGYSVSREKKESFPLTVTSAQKNPTAFYLCATRVGAFYNEQFFGPGTRLTVL.